One and the same sample provided the 26 T cell receptor beta chains below, sequenced in a study of T cells in Graves' hyperthyroidism and ophthalmopathy. TCR beta CDR3 regions were amplified from RNA. The TCR CDR3 first-round RT-PCR relied on the HTBI primer set. TCRdb recomputed calls from the multiplex PCR reads with MiXCR, one row per CDR3 protein. The sample yields about 690,000 distinct CDR3 sequences, around 15% seen once. The source material was blood. The receptors were sampled from a middle-aged man with Graves' hyperthyroidism.

As DNA, the CDR3 is TGTGCCAGCAGCATACAGCCTCACTATGGCTACACCTTC. Translated: CASSIQPHYGYTF. V is TRBV6-1 and J is TRBJ1-2, with no clear D. V dropped 6 bases and J dropped 3 bases, with 11 bases sitting between them. Germline V CDR1 and CDR2: MNHNS, SASEGT. The CDR3 sequence is 13 residues long.

The J gene is TRBJ2-7, the V gene TRBV28, with 7 positions matching TRBD2. V gave up 6 bases and J gave up 3 bases; unmatched junction bases: 5. The CDR3 has 13 amino acids. Germline loops: CDR1 MDHEN, CDR2 SYDVKM. The chain's CDR3 is CASRSTSFYEQYF. The CDR3 nucleotides are TGTGCCAGCAGATCGACTAGCTTCTACGAGCAGTACTTC.

This clonotype has only a few counts. The chain employs TRBV6-1 and TRBJ2-5; D is perhaps TRBD1 (6 bases). The CDR3 totals 14 residues. CDR1 MNHNS and CDR2 SASEGT come from the germline V gene. V was trimmed by 5 bases and J by 4 bases, leaving 14 bases between them. Written as DNA, the CDR3 is TGTGCCAGCAGTTCCCGATCAGGGGTAGAGACCCAGTACTTC. As protein: CASSSRSGVETQYF.

This clonotype has just a few counts. V usage is TRBV10-3 and J usage is TRBJ1-5; tentative D call: TRBD1 (5 bases). Deletions cut 3 bases from V and 4 bases from J, with 7 bases between. Germline lookup yields CDR1 ENHRY and CDR2 SYGVKD. The CDR3 contains 13 residues. Here the CDR3 DNA reads TGTGCCATCAGTGACGGGGGGAATCAGCCCCAGCATTTT. Its translation: CAISDGGNQPQHF.

Ten or more counts support this clonotype. This CDR3 reads CASSVGTGGFQPQHF. Written as DNA, the CDR3 is TGTGCCAGCAGCGTCGGGACAGGGGGTTTTCAGCCCCAGCATTTT. The chain recombines TRBV5-5 with TRBJ1-5; 11 positions agree with TRBD1. Germline values: CDR1 SGHKS, CDR2 YYEKEE (reference sequence). The J segment lost 6 bases and the V segment lost 4 bases, leaving 6 bases of the junction unmatched. This CDR3 is 15 amino acids long.

This clonotype was seen many times. The chain joins TRBV27 to TRBJ1-2, with D hard to call. Germline V CDR1 and CDR2: MNHEY, SMNVEV (reference sequence). The V end lost 3 bases, the J end lost 2 bases, and 7 bases lay between the germline ends. This CDR3 is 13 amino acids long. This chain's CDR3 is CASSLSWNYGYTF. The CDR3 bases are TGTGCCAGCAGTTTGTCCTGGAACTATGGCTACACCTTC.

The chain has TRBV7-9 and TRBJ2-1; D might be TRBD1 or TRBD2, each matching 5 bases. The CDR3 spans 15 residues. Trimming stripped 4 bases from V and 4 bases from J, with 14 bases between. From germline, CDR1 is SEHNR and CDR2 FQNEAQ (reference sequence). The CDR3 region is CASSSELGEYNEQFF. The CDR3 region has the DNA TGTGCCAGCAGCTCCGAGTTGGGGGAGTACAATGAGCAGTTCTTC.

This clonotype came up many times. J is TRBJ1-3 and V is TRBV12-3 or TRBV12-4; 7 bases map to TRBD1. The CDR3 totals 17 residues. V shed 3 bases and J 0 bases; nucleotides not matched to a gene: 8. The CDR3 nucleotides are TGTGCCAGCAGTTTGGGAGAAGGGGGCGCCTCTGGAAACACCATATATTTT. Protein: CASSLGEGGASGNTIYF.

V and J are TRBV4-2 and TRBJ1-2; possibly TRBD1 for D (6 bases). The V end lost 5 bases, the J end lost 4 bases, and 11 bases lay between the germline ends. There are 13 residues in the CDR3. CDR1 is LGHNA and CDR2 is YNFKEQ in the germline V gene. The CDR3 sequence is CASSLDSFYGYTF. CDR3 in DNA: TGTGCCAGCAGCTTGGACAGTTTCTATGGCTACACCTTC.

In this sample, this clonotype turned up a few times. The rearrangement links TRBV7-8 to TRBJ2-7, with D maybe TRBD2 (6 bases). The CDR3 sequence is 12 residues long. The V and J ends lost 2 bases and 6 bases respectively, with 8 bases between them. The germline V gene encodes CDR1 SGHVS and CDR2 FQNEAQ. CDR3 sequence: CASSLWRGEQYF. The CDR3 coding sequence is TGTGCCAGCAGCTTATGGCGGGGCGAGCAGTACTTC.

J is TRBJ2-1 and V is TRBV4-1; 11 bases map to TRBD2. J was trimmed by 6 bases and V by 3 bases; bases with no gene match: 10. The CDR3 has 17 amino acids. Germline-derived CDR1 and CDR2 are MGHRA and YSYEKL. The CDR3 DNA follows: TGCGCCAGCAGCCAGTACGCCGGGACTAGCGGTCTCAATGAGCAGTTCTTC. Protein product: CASSQYAGTSGLNEQFF.

The chain uses TRBV27 and TRBJ2-1; D call uncertain. The CDR3 totals 12 residues. Per germline, CDR1 MNHEY and CDR2 SMNVEV (reference sequence). The CDR3 DNA is TGTACCGCTGGCGGTCCCTACAATGAGCAGTTCTTC. This codes for CTAGGPYNEQFF.

A remark on this clonotype: A single base separates this from a much larger clone, so it may be a read error. The chain is built from TRBV7-9 and TRBJ2-1; D is ambiguous. Germline V gives CDR1 SEHNR, CDR2 FQNEAQ (reference sequence). CDR3 length: 13 residues. The CDR3 bases are TGTGCCAGCAGCCCGGCGGCGCTCAATGAGCAGTCCTTC. Residues: CASSPAALNEQSF.

Ten or more counts support this clonotype. The chain combines TRBV5-5 with TRBJ2-3, with 8 bases matching TRBD1. V shed 6 bases and J 3 bases; nucleotides not matched to a gene: 9. CDR3 length: 15 residues. CDR1 and CDR2 from the germline V gene are SGHKS and YYEKEE (reference sequence). DNA for the CDR3: TGTGCCAGCAACTCGGACAGGGTGAGGACAGATACGCAGTATTTT. Translating it yields CASNSDRVRTDTQYF.

This clonotype came up many times. This chain joins TRBV7-2 and TRBJ1-6; 10 positions agree with TRBD1. The CDR3 consists of 17 residues. CDR1 SGHTA and CDR2 FQGNSA come from the germline V gene. J was trimmed by 6 bases and V by 5 bases; bases with no gene match: 10. The chain's CDR3 is CASSARTGGRSNSPLHF. In DNA form, the CDR3 reads TGTGCCAGCAGCGCGAGGACAGGGGGTAGAAGTAATTCACCCCTCCACTTT.

This clonotype has a handful of counts. The gene calls are TRBV2 and TRBJ1-5; D remains ambiguous. The CDR3 spans 14 residues. V was clipped by 1 base and J by 7 bases, with 11 bases between them. In germline, CDR1 is SNHLY, CDR2 FYNNEI. This CDR3 reads CASSEVTGRQPQHF. The CDR3 bases are TGTGCCAGCAGTGAAGTAACGGGTAGGCAGCCCCAGCATTTT.

The rearrangement uses TRBV5-5 and TRBJ2-7; 7 bases fit TRBD1. The germline gives CDR1 SGHKS, CDR2 YYEKEE (reference sequence). J gave up 0 bases and V 4 bases, and 7 bases lay outside the gene matches. The CDR3 runs 15 residues. This CDR3 is CASSVRGPGSYEQYF. CDR3 coding DNA: TGTGCCAGCAGCGTTAGGGGGCCGGGCTCCTACGAGCAGTACTTC.

V usage is TRBV4-2 and J usage is TRBJ2-3; D is unresolved. There are 16 residues in the CDR3. Germline CDR1 and CDR2: LGHNA and YNFKEQ. V lost 0 bases and J lost 0, with 10 bases in between. Written as DNA, the CDR3 is TGTGCCAGCAGCCAAGAGTTGGCCGTAAGCACAGATACGCAGTATTTT. Translating it yields CASSQELAVSTDTQYF.

This clonotype was seen at least ten times. This chain links TRBV27 with TRBJ2-7; D is perhaps TRBD1 (6 bases). Trimming shortened V by 0 bases and J by 7 bases, and 13 bases separated the two germline ends. Germline V gives CDR1 MNHEY, CDR2 SMNVEV (reference sequence). The CDR3 has 14 amino acids. CDR3 DNA sequence: TGTGCCAGCAGTTTATCGGGGACAACGGGGGAGCAGTACTTC. Translated, it gives CASSLSGTTGEQYF.

The CDR3 region has the DNA TGTGCCACCAGTGATCCACAGGGCGGTGTTGGGGCCAACGTCCTGACTTTC. Translation gives CATSDPQGGVGANVLTF. This sequence joins TRBV24-1 and TRBJ2-6; weak D call: TRBD1 (6 bases). V was shortened by 3 bases and J by 3 bases, with 14 bases between the two germline ends. Germline lookup yields CDR1 KGHDR and CDR2 SFDVKD. The CDR3 sequence is 17 residues long.

This clonotype came up a few times. The gene calls are TRBV3-1 and TRBJ2-5; tentative D call: TRBD2 (6 bases). Trimming pared 0 bases from V and 3 bases from J, leaving 14 bases between. This CDR3 is built from 16 residues. CDR1 is LGHDT and CDR2 is YNNKEL in the germline V gene (reference sequence). The CDR3 nucleotides are TGTGCCAGCAGCCAAGAAGTTAGCGGACCAAAAGAGACCCAGTACTTC. Protein product: CASSQEVSGPKETQYF.

This clonotype appeared many times. The J gene is TRBJ2-1, the V gene TRBV7-9; 9 bases align to TRBD2. Germline V gene lookup returns CDR1 SEHNR and CDR2 FQNEAQ (reference sequence). This CDR3 contains 17 residues. Losses at the gene ends were 5 bases for V and 9 bases for J; bases not matched to a gene: 17. CDR3 nucleotide sequence: TGTGCCAGCAGCCACCCCCCCGGGGCGGGAGGGCCGGTTGAGCAGTTCTTC. Translating it yields CASSHPPGAGGPVEQFF.

Concerning this clonotype itself: A much larger clone lies a single base off, so this may be a read error. This sequence joins TRBV6-1 and TRBJ1-1, with a possible D match to TRBD1 (5 bases). Per the germline V gene, CDR1 is MNHNS and CDR2 is SASEGT. The CDR3 length is 17 residues. V was cut by 7 bases and J by 2 bases, with 23 bases left in between. The CDR3 coding sequence is TGTGCCAGCACCTCGGATAAACGGGGACGGGGAAACACTGAAGCTTTCTTT. Translation: CASTSDKRGRGNTEAFF.

This rearrangement joins TRBV5-1 to TRBJ2-1, with 11 positions matching TRBD1. Germline-derived CDR1 and CDR2 are SGHRS and YFSETQ. The length of the CDR3 is 16 residues. The trim removed 2 bases at V and 8 bases at J, leaving 9 bases unmatched. The CDR3 sequence: CASSLVGQGGIDEQFF. CDR3 nucleotides: TGCGCCAGCAGCTTAGTGGGACAGGGGGGTATCGATGAGCAGTTCTTC. Based on the CDR3 plus reference TRBV5-1 and TRBJ2-1, the full variable domain is KAGVTQTPRYLIKTRGQQVTLSCSPISGHRSVSWYQQTPGQGLQFLFEYFSETQRNKGNFPGRFSGRQFSNSRSEMNVSTLELGDSALYLCASSLVGQGGIDEQFFGPGTRLTVL.

This clonotype has a count of ten or more. The chain combines TRBV7-6 with TRBJ1-4; unclear D gene. The CDR3 is 15 amino acids. V was cut by 8 bases and J by 0 bases, with 13 bases left in between. Germline V gene lookup returns CDR1 SGHVS and CDR2 FNYEAQ. CDR3 sequence reads: CASSAELATNEKLFF. CDR3 sequence (DNA): TGTGCCAGCTCCGCGGAGCTAGCAACTAATGAAAAACTGTTTTTT.

The chain links TRBV18 to TRBJ2-3; D unresolved. There are 15 residues in the CDR3. Germline values: CDR1 KGHSH, CDR2 LQKENI. V was shortened by 0 bases and J by 2 bases, with 9 bases between the two germline ends. The CDR3 DNA sequence: TGTGCCAGCTCACCACCCTCCAGAAACACAGATACGCAGTATTTT. Amino acids: CASSPPSRNTDTQYF.